This TCR beta chain appears in the sequencing data of a study of breast tumors, draining lymph nodes, adjacent tissues (dated by TCRdb to 2016 to 2017). Background on the whole study: In breast cancer patients, the study compared the TCR beta repertoires of tumor, adjacent nontumor tissue and axillary lymph nodes. In human breast cancer, the study set out to assess how tumor, surrounding tissue and draining lymph node repertoires relate to one another and whether T cells might be exchanged between them. Results the study describes overall, beyond this receptor: Tumor and nontumor tissue repertoires were found to be significantly more similar in luminal-like than in basal-like breast cancer. The conclusion that tumor T cells originate in lymph nodes was presented as consistent with a hypothesis rather than as directly demonstrated. The data were considered consistent with most tumor T cells being derived from the lymph node and subsequently expanding within tumor tissue. Tumor T-cell repertoires showed less diversity than lymph node repertoires and more diversity than nontumor tissue repertoires, and tumor T-cell repertoires showed preferential V and J gene usage.

Relative to germline, V is 3 bases shorter and J is 5 bases shorter, with 15 bases between their ends. Per the germline V gene, SGHDT is the CDR1 and YYEEEE is the CDR2. From its cysteine to its phenylalanine, the CDR3 spans 15 amino acids. Only the CDR3 DNA stays, 45 bases, in frame from base 1. Lymph node samples were obtained from the axillary draining lymph nodes of breast cancer patients. In its sample, this clonotype was seen many times. Its antigen remains undetermined. There are no base qualities to consult, and no much larger clone falls within one base. TCRdb records Illumina HiSeq 2000 as the sequencer. TCR beta chain libraries were generated by multiplex PCR amplification. High-throughput sequencing was used to analyze the amplified TCR beta chain products. TCRdb reprocessing: public reads trimmed at Q25 with fastp, clones called with MiXCR, in-frame beta chains kept. Identical CDR3 proteins give one entry, which carries the most common genes and DNA. The sample data list approximately 230,000 distinct CDR3 sequences, and less than 45% of these were observed just once. Over 3.5% of the sample belongs to the ten largest clones.

This receptor was identified in a female donor with breast cancer. Some clones in this sample may be carry-over from other donors' samples. The chain is assembled from TRBV5-6 and TRBJ1-5; perhaps TRBD1 is the D gene, with 6 bases matching. The sequencing sample was made of axillary lymph node tissue. The nucleotide sequence reads TGTGCCAGCAGCTCCAGGGGACTCCGGGATCAGCCCCAGCATTTT. It is translated as CASSSRGLRDQPQHF.